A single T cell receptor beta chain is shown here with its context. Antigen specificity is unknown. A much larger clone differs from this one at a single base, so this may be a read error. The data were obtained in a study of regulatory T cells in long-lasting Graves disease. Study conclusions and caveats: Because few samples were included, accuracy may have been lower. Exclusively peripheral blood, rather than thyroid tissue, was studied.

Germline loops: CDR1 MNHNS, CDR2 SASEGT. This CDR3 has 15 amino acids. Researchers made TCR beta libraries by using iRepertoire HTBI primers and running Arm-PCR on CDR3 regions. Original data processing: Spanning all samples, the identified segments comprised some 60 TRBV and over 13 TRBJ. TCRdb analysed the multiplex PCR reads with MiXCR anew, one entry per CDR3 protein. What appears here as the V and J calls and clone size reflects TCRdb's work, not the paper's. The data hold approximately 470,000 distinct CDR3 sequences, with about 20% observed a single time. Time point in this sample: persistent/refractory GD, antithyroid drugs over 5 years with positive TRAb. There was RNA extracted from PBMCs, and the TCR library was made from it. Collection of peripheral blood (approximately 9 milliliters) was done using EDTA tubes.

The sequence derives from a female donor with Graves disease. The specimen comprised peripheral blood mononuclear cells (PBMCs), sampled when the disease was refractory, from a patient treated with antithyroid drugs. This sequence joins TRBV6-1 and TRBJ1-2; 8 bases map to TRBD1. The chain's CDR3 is CASSEFRGPAYGYSF. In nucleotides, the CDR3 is TGTGCCAGCAGTGAGTTCAGGGGGCCAGCCTATGGCTACAGCTTC.